Below, 32 T cell receptor beta chains from the same sample are listed, as sequenced in a study of cytomegalovirus exposure and HLA in healthy donors. The PCR used 60 Vbeta and 13 Jbeta primers. Method: immunoSEQ multiplex PCR; TCRdb's copy keeps in-frame clones and lacks some. The table lists about 140,000 clones, around 80% of them singletons. The sample taken for sequencing was PBMCs. These receptors were obtained from a man aged 50 to 59 in good health and CMV-seronegative.

The rearrangement uses TRBV11-2 and TRBJ2-5, with 9 bases lining up with TRBD1. The germline CDR1 and CDR2 sequences are SGHAT and FQNNGV. The V and J ends lost 3 bases and 7 bases, in that order; junction bases with no gene match: 6. The CDR3 totals 14 residues. This CDR3 reads CASSFGTGSWTQYF. Here the CDR3 DNA reads TGTGCCAGCAGCTTTGGGACAGGGTCGTGGACCCAGTACTTC.

This rearrangement joins TRBV2 to TRBJ2-3, with D possibly TRBD2 on 6 matching bases. Germline V gene data show CDR1 as SNHLY and CDR2 as FYNNEI. The V and J ends lost 6 bases and 5 bases respectively, with 15 bases between them. This CDR3 region has 14 residues. CDR3 sequence reads: CASRAGPPIDTQYF. The DNA of the CDR3 is TGTGCCAGCAGGGCGGGGCCACCAATAGATACGCAGTATTTT.

V and J are TRBV18 and TRBJ2-2; D perhaps matches TRBD1 (6 bases). The CDR3 is made up of 16 amino acids. Germline V gene sequence: CDR1 KGHSH, CDR2 LQKENI. V was pared by 4 bases and J by 0 bases, with 12 bases between. CDR3 sequence reads: CASSLSGTTNTGELFF. The CDR3 DNA follows: TGTGCCAGCTCACTCTCCGGGACAACGAACACCGGGGAGCTGTTTTTT.

This rearrangement joins TRBV7-6 to TRBJ1-4; 7 bases line up with TRBD1. Germline values: CDR1 SGHVS, CDR2 FNYEAQ. V lost 5 bases and J lost 3; bases outside the gene matches: 3. The CDR3 covers 14 residues. CDR3 in amino acids: CASSTGTANEKLFF. As DNA, the CDR3 is TGTGCCAGCAGCACTGGGACAGCTAATGAAAAACTGTTTTTT.

This chain uses TRBV28 with TRBJ2-3, with 11 bases identical to TRBD1. J lost 2 bases, V lost 5 bases, and 3 bases had no gene match. The CDR3 spans 15 residues. In germline, CDR1 is MDHEN, CDR2 SYDVKM. The CDR3 nucleotides read TGTGCCAGCAGTGGACAGGGGGCGATCACAGATACGCAGTATTTT. Protein: CASSGQGAITDTQYF.

The rearrangement joins TRBV7-2 to TRBJ1-1; 9 bases line up with TRBD1. The length of the CDR3 is 15 residues. V lost 5 bases to trimming and J lost 3 bases; unmatched junction nucleotides: 7. The germline CDR1 and CDR2 sequences are SGHTA and FQGNSA. The CDR3 sequence is CASSGLRDRDTEAFF. In DNA form, the CDR3 reads TGTGCCAGCAGCGGACTCCGGGACAGGGACACTGAAGCTTTCTTT.

The genes are TRBV5-4 and TRBJ2-5; D is possibly TRBD2 (7 bases). CDR3 length: 14 amino acids. CDR1 and CDR2 from the germline V gene are SGHNT and YYREEE (reference sequence). Trimming shortened V by 4 bases and J by 5 bases, and 15 bases separated the two germline ends. CDR3 loop: CASSGRRGGETQYF. In DNA, the CDR3 is TGTGCCAGCAGCGGACGACGCGGGGGCGAGACCCAGTACTTC. Combining the CDR3 with reference TRBV5-4 and TRBJ2-5 gives the whole variable domain ETGVTQSPTHLIKTRGQQVTLRCSSQSGHNTVSWYQQALGQGPQFIFQYYREEENGRGNFPPRFSGLQFPNYSSELNVNALELDDSALYLCASSGRRGGETQYFGPGTRLLVL.

The J gene is TRBJ2-7, the V gene TRBV6-1, with 7 bases identical to TRBD1. V trimming: 10 bases; J trimming: 2 bases; junction bases outside the gene matches: 11. CDR1 MNHNS and CDR2 SASEGT come from the germline V gene. This CDR3 has 14 residues. CDR3 sequence: CATISVGTAYEQYF. The CDR3 nucleotides read TGTGCCACCATTTCAGTCGGGACAGCCTACGAGCAGTACTTC.

This rearrangement joins TRBV5-1 to TRBJ2-7; D uncertain. The V end lost 0 bases, the J end lost 4 bases, and 14 bases lay between the germline ends. Germline V lookup: CDR1 SGHRS, CDR2 YFSETQ. The CDR3 has 15 residues. The CDR3 sequence: CASSLAVGFGYEQYF. CDR3 bases: TGCGCCAGCAGCTTGGCGGTGGGCTTCGGATACGAGCAGTACTTC.

The chain has TRBV30 and TRBJ1-2; D is unclear. CDR3 length: 11 amino acids. Per the germline V gene, CDR1 is GTSNPN and CDR2 is SVGIG (reference sequence). V shed 0 bases and J shed 10 bases, with 9 bases lying between them. As DNA, the CDR3 is TGTGCCTGGAGTGTACTGCCCCCCTACACCTTC. It specifies CAWSVLPPYTF.

V is TRBV30 and J is TRBJ2-5, with 7 bases matching TRBD1. Germline CDR1 and CDR2: GTSNPN and SVGIG (reference sequence). V shed 2 bases, J shed 1 base, and the junction held 4 bases outside the gene matches. The CDR3 runs to 14 residues. As DNA, the CDR3 is TGTGCCTGGAGTCCAGGGGGATCCCAAGAGACCCAGTACTTC. Its translation is CAWSPGGSQETQYF.

This chain joins TRBV5-1 and TRBJ2-1; TRBD1 agrees at 9 bases. Germline V gene sequence: CDR1 SGHRS, CDR2 YFSETQ. V gave up 4 bases and J gave up 15 bases; unmatched junction bases: 8. The length of the CDR3 is 12 residues. CDR3 residues: CASSQDRGRPFF. In nucleotides, the CDR3 is TGCGCCAGCAGCCAGGACAGGGGTCGACCGTTCTTC.

The chain couples TRBV28 to TRBJ1-4; 7 nucleotides line up with TRBD1. The V segment lost 6 bases and the J segment 0 bases; nucleotides outside the gene matches: 19. The V gene's germline CDR1 is MDHEN and CDR2 SYDVKM. The CDR3 spans 20 residues. CDR3 in DNA: TGTGCCAGCAGAAAAAATCCAACCGGGACAGTATCTGCAACTAATGAAAAACTGTTTTTT. Its translation: CASRKNPTGTVSATNEKLFF.

This clone was seen only once. The V and J genes are TRBV7-2 and TRBJ2-5; a weak D match, TRBD1 (5 bases). The V and J ends lost 2 bases and 5 bases respectively, with 12 bases between them. Per germline, CDR1 SGHTA and CDR2 FQGNSA. The CDR3 runs 14 residues. The CDR3 bases are TGTGCCAGCAGCTTACAGGGTCATGGGGAGACCCAGTACTTC. It encodes CASSLQGHGETQYF.

The CDR3: CAWSWADRNTIYF. The CDR3 coding sequence is TGTGCCTGGAGTTGGGCAGATAGAAACACCATATATTTT. This rearrangement joins TRBV30 to TRBJ1-3; no definite D call. Germline V gene data show CDR1 as GTSNPN and CDR2 as SVGIG (reference sequence). V lost 2 bases and J lost 5, with 10 bases in between. The CDR3 runs to 13 residues.

The chain's CDR3 is CASRGVGTNTGELFF. Here the CDR3 DNA reads TGTGCCAGCAGAGGGGTTGGAACGAACACCGGGGAGCTGTTTTTT. The chain recombines TRBV27 with TRBJ2-2; a weak D match, TRBD1 (5 bases). The germline CDR1 and CDR2 sequences are MNHEY and SMNVEV (reference sequence). Trimming removed 6 bases at V and 0 bases at J, with 11 bases between. This CDR3 spans 15 amino acids.

The J gene is TRBJ1-4, the V gene TRBV5-8; D remains unclear. The V and J ends lost 3 bases and 0 bases respectively, with 9 bases between them. Germline assignment: CDR1 SGHTS and CDR2 YDEGEE. The CDR3 loop spans 15 amino acids. CDR3 in amino acids: CASSSLLSTNEKLFF. DNA of the CDR3: TGTGCCAGCAGCTCTCTGTTGTCAACTAATGAAAAACTGTTTTTT. Combining the CDR3 with reference TRBV5-8 and TRBJ1-4 gives the whole variable domain EAGVTQSPTHLIKTRGQQATLRCSPISGHTSVYWYQQALGLGLQFLLWYDEGEERNRGNFPPRFSGRQFPNYSSELNVNALELEDSALYLCASSSLLSTNEKLFFGSGTQLSVL.

The chain carries TRBV28 and TRBJ1-1, with D possibly TRBD1 on 6 matching bases. V was clipped by 6 bases and J by 1 base, with 21 bases between them. CDR3 size: 17 residues. Germline CDR1 MDHEN, CDR2 SYDVKM. The DNA of the CDR3 is TGTGCCAGCAGGGGCGAGGGGGTCTTCGTCCCGAACACTGAAGCTTTCTTT. This sequence encodes CASRGEGVFVPNTEAFF.

This chain connects TRBV12-5 to TRBJ1-2; D is possibly TRBD1 (5 bases). There are 13 residues in the CDR3. V lost 6 bases, J lost 3 bases, and 11 bases lay in between. The germline V gene encodes CDR1 LGHNT and CDR2 FRNRAP. In DNA, the CDR3 is TGTGCTAGTGGCGCGGGGGTTGACTATGGCTACACCTTC. As protein: CASGAGVDYGYTF.

CDR3 sequence (DNA): TGCGCCAGCAGCGCGACGGGGGAGGGTTCACCCCTCCACTTT. It codes for CASSATGEGSPLHF. The chain recombines TRBV5-1 with TRBJ1-6; TRBD1 is a possible D gene (5 bases). Between the trimmed V and J ends, which lost 4 bases and 9 bases, there was a span of 14 bases. Germline lookup yields CDR1 SGHRS and CDR2 YFSETQ. The CDR3 is 14 residues long.

This clone turned up a few times. This chain links TRBV6-5 with TRBJ2-3, with D possibly being TRBD2 (5 bases). Germline-derived CDR1 and CDR2 are MNHEY and SVGAGI. CDR3 size: 14 residues. V lost 2 bases to trimming and J lost 0 bases, with 6 bases between them. CDR3 bases: TGTGCCAGCAGTTACCCGGGAAGCACAGATACGCAGTATTTT. Protein sequence: CASSYPGSTDTQYF.

This chain joins TRBV2 and TRBJ2-7; tentative D call: TRBD2 (6 bases). This CDR3 has 13 amino acids. V dropped 5 bases and J dropped 6 bases, with 14 bases sitting between them. CDR1 and CDR2 from the germline V gene are SNHLY and FYNNEI. The CDR3: CASSKEGQGEQYF. The CDR3 DNA is TGTGCCAGCAGTAAGGAGGGCCAGGGCGAGCAGTACTTC.

This CDR3 is CASSPPWGGNSPLHF. DNA of the CDR3: TGTGCCAGCAGCCCTCCATGGGGGGGCAATTCACCCCTCCACTTT. The chain combines TRBV7-2 with TRBJ1-6, with D maybe TRBD1 (6 bases). This CDR3 has 15 amino acids. The V gene lost 5 bases and the J gene lost 7 bases, with 15 bases spanning the gap. CDR1 and CDR2 (germline): SGHTA, FQGNSA.

The V and J genes are TRBV6-5 and TRBJ2-2, with D perhaps matching TRBD1 (6 bases). V lost 6 bases, J lost 1 base, and 9 bases lay in between. Germline lookup yields CDR1 MNHEY and CDR2 SVGAGI. The CDR3 consists of 14 residues. CDR3 sequence (DNA): TGTGCCAGCAGACCGGGACAGAACACCGGGGAGCTGTTTTTT. This encodes CASRPGQNTGELFF.

The chain recombines TRBV27 with TRBJ1-5; 12 nucleotides align to TRBD1. Germline V gene lookup returns CDR1 MNHEY and CDR2 SMNVEV (reference sequence). The CDR3 loop spans 18 amino acids. J lost 0 bases, V lost 8 bases, and 11 bases had no gene match. In DNA form, the CDR3 reads TGTGCCAGCCTCCGAAGGGACAGGGGGCTGTATAGCAATCAGCCCCAGCATTTT. It is translated as CASLRRDRGLYSNQPQHF.

The chain couples TRBV2 to TRBJ2-3; 7 bases agree with TRBD2. The CDR3 spans 14 residues. V trimming: 2 bases; J trimming: 2 bases; junction bases outside the gene matches: 1. Germline V gene lookup returns CDR1 SNHLY and CDR2 FYNNEI. This chain's CDR3 is CASSESGITDTQYF. CDR3 DNA: TGTGCCAGCAGTGAAAGCGGGATCACAGATACGCAGTATTTT.

The chain is built from TRBV2 and TRBJ1-2, with D possibly matching TRBD1 (5 bases). Trimming took off 2 bases at V and 4 bases at J, with 11 bases between the two ends. From germline, CDR1 is SNHLY and CDR2 FYNNEI. The CDR3 runs 14 residues. This chain's CDR3 is CASSEKGPVYGYTF. The CDR3, as DNA: TGTGCCAGCAGTGAAAAGGGGCCAGTCTATGGCTACACCTTC. Full variable domain (outside the CDR3, taken from reference TRBV2 and TRBJ1-2): EPEVTQTPSHQVTQMGQEVILRCVPISNHLYFYWYRQILGQKVEFLVSFYNNEISEKSEIFDDQFSVERPDGSNFTLKIRSTKLEDSAMYFCASSEKGPVYGYTFGSGTRLTVV.

The chain uses TRBV27 and TRBJ1-6; possible D gene TRBD1, 5 bases. The CDR3 runs 15 residues. V lost 6 bases to trimming and J lost 0 bases, with 9 bases between them. In germline, CDR1 is MNHEY, CDR2 SMNVEV (reference sequence). The CDR3 loop reads CASREGSSYNSPLHF. The CDR3 DNA reads TGTGCCAGCAGGGAGGGGAGCTCCTATAATTCACCCCTCCACTTT.

This clone has only one observation. This chain uses TRBV30 with TRBJ1-5; D unclear. Trimming pared 0 bases from V and 3 bases from J, leaving 9 bases between. The CDR3 spans 14 residues. The germline gives CDR1 GTSNPN, CDR2 SVGIG (reference sequence). CDR3 loop: CAWSVPQSNQPQHF. For the CDR3, the DNA is TGTGCCTGGAGTGTACCGCAGTCCAATCAGCCCCAGCATTTT. Supplemented by reference TRBV30 and TRBJ1-5, the full variable domain reads SQTIHQWPATLVQPVGSPLSLECTVEGTSNPNLYWYRQAAGRGLQLLFYSVGIGQISSEVPQNLSASRPQDRQFILSSKKLLLSDSGFYLCAWSVPQSNQPQHFGDGTRLSIL.

The rearrangement joins TRBV11-1 to TRBJ1-4; D gene uncertain. V was trimmed by 5 bases and J by 0 bases, leaving 4 bases between them. Germline V gene data show CDR1 as SGHAT and CDR2 as FQDESV (reference sequence). The CDR3 contains 13 residues. In DNA form, the CDR3 reads TGTGCCAGCAGCCGTACAACTAATGAAAAACTGTTTTTT. As protein: CASSRTTNEKLFF.

This sequence joins TRBV11-2 and TRBJ2-7; TRBD1 might be the D (5 bases). CDR1 is SGHAT and CDR2 is FQNNGV in the germline V gene. V was pared by 5 bases and J by 1 base, with 18 bases between. The CDR3 is 16 amino acids. Written as DNA, the CDR3 is TGTGCCAGCAGCCCGGCCAGGGCGGCGACGTCCTACGAGCAGTACTTC. It specifies CASSPARAATSYEQYF.

V usage is TRBV19 and J usage is TRBJ2-3, with 7 bases matching TRBD1. In germline, CDR1 is LNHDA, CDR2 SQIVND (reference sequence). V dropped 3 bases and J dropped 2; count of bases not matched to a gene: 8. The length of the CDR3 is 16 residues. The CDR3 region has the DNA TGTGCCAGTAGTATGCTTGACAGGGCGGACACAGATACGCAGTATTTT. It codes for CASSMLDRADTDTQYF.